This T cell receptor (beta chain) was found in a study of blood T cell repertoires in COVID-19. Overall study context: Samples taken during acute and convalescent COVID-19 were collected in the United States, Italy and Spain. PBMCs, B-cell-depleted T cells, or T cells were the source of the cDNA or gDNA that made up the material.

CDR1 KGHDR and CDR2 SFDVKD come from the germline V gene. The CDR3 has 15 amino acids. Trimming cost V 4 bases and J 2 bases; bases outside gene matches: 4. The authors' processing: Researchers report that nucleated cell counts were estimated from reference gene primer amplification. Sequencing was performed with immunoSEQ multiplex PCR; in TCRdb, only in-frame clones are kept and a portion is missing. The DNA gave D and trimming, while V, J and clone size come from that table. The table lists about 170,000 clones, about four fifths of them singletons. The sequencing sample was made of peripheral blood. The gene calls are TRBV24-1 and TRBJ2-5, with 9 bases aligning to TRBD1. This clonotype was obtained from a woman older than 75 with COVID-19, enrolled during active disease. The CDR3 DNA reads TGTGCCACCAGTGACAAGACAGGGGGTCAAGAGACCCAGTACTTC. Protein: CATSDKTGGQETQYF.